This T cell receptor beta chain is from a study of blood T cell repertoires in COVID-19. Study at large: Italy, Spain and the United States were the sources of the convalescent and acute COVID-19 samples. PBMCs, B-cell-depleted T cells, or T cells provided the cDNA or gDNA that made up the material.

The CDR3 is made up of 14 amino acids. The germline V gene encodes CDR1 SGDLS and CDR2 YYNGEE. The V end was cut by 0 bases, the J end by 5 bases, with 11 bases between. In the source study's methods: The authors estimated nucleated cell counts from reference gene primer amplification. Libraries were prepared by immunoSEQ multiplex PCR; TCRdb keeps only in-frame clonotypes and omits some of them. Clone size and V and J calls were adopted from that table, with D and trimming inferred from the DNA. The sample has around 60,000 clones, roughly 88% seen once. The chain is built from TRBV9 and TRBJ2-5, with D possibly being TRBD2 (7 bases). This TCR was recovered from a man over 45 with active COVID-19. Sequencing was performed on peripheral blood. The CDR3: CASSVAGGGETQYF. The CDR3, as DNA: TGTGCCAGCAGCGTAGCGGGGGGCGGGGAGACCCAGTACTTC.